The rows below give T cell receptor delta chains drawn from one sample of a study of delta chains in infants with herpesvirus infections. TCRdb re-called the RT-PCR reads with CATT. This sample yields about 1,400 delta-chain clones, of which about 7% are seen a single time; roughly a tenth belongs to the top ten. Sequencing was performed on peripheral blood, taken at time point 1 of longitudinal follow-up. All receptors derive from a human donor who was a Ugandan infant, either HIV-exposed or HIV-unexposed (not recorded which). Each CDR3 is given with its conserved first and last residue. The order of the fields is clone size, CDR3 length, V gene, CDR3 protein. The listing skips clone size in some rows; elsewhere it reads once, few, many or a size class.

size: medium-sized; length: 17; V: TRDV1; CDR3: CALGELSPDWGTSKLIF
size: large; length: 22; V: TRDV1; CDR3: CALSFTFPTSLGDTGDTDKLIF
size: medium-sized; length: 19; V: TRDV2; CDR3: CACDRVLGAVSWDTRQMFF
size: .; length: 17; V: TRDV1; CDR3: CALGLGSYGTVCDKLIF
size: .; length: 17; V: TRDV1; CDR3: CALGEGGSLGTHGKLIF
size: medium-sized; length: 20; V: TRDV1; CDR3: CALGEPSVWGRGGGTDKLIF
size: .; length: 11; V: TRDV3; CDR3: CALKFGYKLIF
size: large; length: 19; V: TRDV1; CDR3: CALGELTSGGYPYTDKLIF
size: medium-sized; length: 18; V: TRDV1; CDR3: CALGACPSLGDYTDKLIF
size: few; length: 21; V: TRDV1; CDR3: CALGERPPFYTGEWYTDKLIF
size: .; length: 21; V: TRDV1; CDR3: CALGMAFHQYWGPPPLNKLIF
size: .; length: 19; V: TRDV1; CDR3: CALGELLFGWDLYTDKLIF